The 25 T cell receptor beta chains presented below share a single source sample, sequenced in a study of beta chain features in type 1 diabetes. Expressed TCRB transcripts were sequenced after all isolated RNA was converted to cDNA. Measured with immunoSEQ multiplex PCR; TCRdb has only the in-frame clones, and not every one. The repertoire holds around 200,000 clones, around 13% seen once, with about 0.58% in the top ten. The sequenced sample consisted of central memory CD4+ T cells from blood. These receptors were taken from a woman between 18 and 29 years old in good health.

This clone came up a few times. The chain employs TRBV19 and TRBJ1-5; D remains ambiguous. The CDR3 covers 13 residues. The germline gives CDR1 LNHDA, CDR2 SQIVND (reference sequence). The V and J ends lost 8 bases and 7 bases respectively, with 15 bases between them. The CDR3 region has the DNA TGTGCCAGTGCCCTTGTGTCAAGCCAGCCCCAGCATTTT. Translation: CASALVSSQPQHF.

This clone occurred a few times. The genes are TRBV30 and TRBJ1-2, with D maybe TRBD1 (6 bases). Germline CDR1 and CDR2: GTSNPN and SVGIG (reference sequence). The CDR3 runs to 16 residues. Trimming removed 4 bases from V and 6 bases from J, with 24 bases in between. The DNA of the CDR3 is TGTGCCTGGACCGCCCCTCACCGACAGGCGAAGAATGGCTACACCTTC. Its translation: CAWTAPHRQAKNGYTF. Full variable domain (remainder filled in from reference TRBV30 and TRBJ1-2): SQTIHQWPATLVQPVGSPLSLECTVEGTSNPNLYWYRQAAGRGLQLLFYSVGIGQISSEVPQNLSASRPQDRQFILSSKKLLLSDSGFYLCAWTAPHRQAKNGYTFGSGTRLTVV.

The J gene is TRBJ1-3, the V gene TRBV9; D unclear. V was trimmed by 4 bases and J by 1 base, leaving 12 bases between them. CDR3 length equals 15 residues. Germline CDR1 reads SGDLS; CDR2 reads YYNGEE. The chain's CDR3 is CASSPARVSGNTIYF. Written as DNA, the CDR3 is TGTGCCAGCAGCCCCGCCCGGGTATCTGGAAACACCATATATTTT.

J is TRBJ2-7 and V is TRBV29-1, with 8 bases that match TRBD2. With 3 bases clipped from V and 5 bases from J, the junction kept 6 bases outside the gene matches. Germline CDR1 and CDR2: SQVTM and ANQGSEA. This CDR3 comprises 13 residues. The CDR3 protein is CSVDLSGGDEQYF. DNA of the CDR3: TGCAGCGTTGACCTCTCGGGAGGGGACGAGCAGTACTTC.

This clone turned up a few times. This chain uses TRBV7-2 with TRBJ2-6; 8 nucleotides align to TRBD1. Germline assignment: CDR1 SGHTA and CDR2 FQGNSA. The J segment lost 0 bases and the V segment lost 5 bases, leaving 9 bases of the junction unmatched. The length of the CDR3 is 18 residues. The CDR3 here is CASSAWGTGNSGANVLTF. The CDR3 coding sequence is TGTGCCAGCAGCGCGTGGGGGACAGGCAACTCTGGGGCCAACGTCCTGACTTTC. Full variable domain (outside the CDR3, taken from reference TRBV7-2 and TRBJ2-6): GAGVSQSPSNKVTEKGKDVELRCDPISGHTALYWYRQSLGQGLEFLIYFQGNSAPDKSGLPSDRFSAERTGGSVSTLTIQRTQQEDSAVYLCASSAWGTGNSGANVLTFGAGSRLTVL.

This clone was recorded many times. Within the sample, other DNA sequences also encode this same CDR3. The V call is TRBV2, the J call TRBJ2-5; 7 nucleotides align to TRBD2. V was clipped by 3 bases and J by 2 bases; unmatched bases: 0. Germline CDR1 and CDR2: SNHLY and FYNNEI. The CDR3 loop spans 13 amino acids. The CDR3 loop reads CASSDSGQETQYF. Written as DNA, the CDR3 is TGTGCCAGCAGTGATAGCGGGCAAGAGACCCAGTACTTC.

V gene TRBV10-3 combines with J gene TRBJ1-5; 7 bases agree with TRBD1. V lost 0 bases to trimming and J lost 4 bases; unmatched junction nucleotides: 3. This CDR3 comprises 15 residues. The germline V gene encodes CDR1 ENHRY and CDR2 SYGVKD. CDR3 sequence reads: CAISESDRHNQPQHF. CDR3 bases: TGTGCCATCAGTGAGTCGGACAGGCATAATCAGCCCCAGCATTTT.

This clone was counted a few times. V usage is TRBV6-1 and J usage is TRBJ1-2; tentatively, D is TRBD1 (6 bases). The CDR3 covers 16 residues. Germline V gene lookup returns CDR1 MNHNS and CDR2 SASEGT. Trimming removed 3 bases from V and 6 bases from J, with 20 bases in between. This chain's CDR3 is CASSDTGRPASNGYTF. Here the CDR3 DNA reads TGTGCCAGCAGTGACACAGGGCGCCCGGCTTCCAATGGCTACACCTTC.

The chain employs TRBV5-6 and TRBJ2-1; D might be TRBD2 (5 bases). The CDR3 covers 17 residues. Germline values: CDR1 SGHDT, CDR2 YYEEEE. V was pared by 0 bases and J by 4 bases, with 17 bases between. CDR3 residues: CASSLGLTRVGYNEQFF. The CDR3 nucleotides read TGTGCCAGCAGCTTGGGGCTTACTAGGGTGGGGTACAATGAGCAGTTCTTC.

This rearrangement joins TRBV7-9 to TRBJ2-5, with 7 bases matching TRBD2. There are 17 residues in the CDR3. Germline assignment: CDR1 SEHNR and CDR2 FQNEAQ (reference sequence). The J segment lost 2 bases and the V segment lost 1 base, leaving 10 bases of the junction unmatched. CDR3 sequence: CASSLGPSGIQQETQYF. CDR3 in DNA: TGTGCCAGCAGCTTAGGGCCAAGCGGGATCCAACAAGAGACCCAGTACTTC.

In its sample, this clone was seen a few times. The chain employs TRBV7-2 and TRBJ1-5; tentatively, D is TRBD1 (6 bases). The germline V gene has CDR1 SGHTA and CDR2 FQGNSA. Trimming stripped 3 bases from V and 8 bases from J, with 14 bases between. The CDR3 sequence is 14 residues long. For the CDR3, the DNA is TGTGCCAGCAGCTTGTTTGGGGGCACGGAGCCCCAGCATTTT. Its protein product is CASSLFGGTEPQHF.

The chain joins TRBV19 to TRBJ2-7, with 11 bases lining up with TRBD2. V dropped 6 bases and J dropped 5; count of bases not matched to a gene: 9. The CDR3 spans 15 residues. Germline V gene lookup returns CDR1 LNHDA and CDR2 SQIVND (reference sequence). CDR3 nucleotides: TGTGCCAGTAGCTATCTAGCGGGAGGACGAAACGAGCAGTACTTC. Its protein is CASSYLAGGRNEQYF.

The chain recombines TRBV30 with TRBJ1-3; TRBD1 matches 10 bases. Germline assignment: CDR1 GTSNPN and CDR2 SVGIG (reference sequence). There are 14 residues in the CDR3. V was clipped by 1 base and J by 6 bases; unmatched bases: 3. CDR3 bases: TGTGCCTGGAGTGAAGGGACAGGGGTAAACACCATATATTTT. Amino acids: CAWSEGTGVNTIYF.

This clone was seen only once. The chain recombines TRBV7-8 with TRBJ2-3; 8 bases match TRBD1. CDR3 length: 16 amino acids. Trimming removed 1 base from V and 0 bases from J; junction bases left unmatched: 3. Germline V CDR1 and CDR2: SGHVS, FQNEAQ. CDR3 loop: CASSLVGQGSTDTQYF. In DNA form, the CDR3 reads TGTGCCAGCAGCTTAGTCGGACAGGGTAGCACAGATACGCAGTATTTT.

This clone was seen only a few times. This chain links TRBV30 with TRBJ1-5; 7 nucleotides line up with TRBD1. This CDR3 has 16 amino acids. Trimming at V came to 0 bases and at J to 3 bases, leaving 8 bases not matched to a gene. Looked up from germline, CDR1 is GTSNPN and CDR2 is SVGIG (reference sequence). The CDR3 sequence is CAWSVPGQWVNQPQHF. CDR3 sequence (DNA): TGTGCCTGGAGTGTACCGGGACAGTGGGTCAATCAGCCCCAGCATTTT. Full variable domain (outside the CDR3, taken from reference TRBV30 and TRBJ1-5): SQTIHQWPATLVQPVGSPLSLECTVEGTSNPNLYWYRQAAGRGLQLLFYSVGIGQISSEVPQNLSASRPQDRQFILSSKKLLLSDSGFYLCAWSVPGQWVNQPQHFGDGTRLSIL.

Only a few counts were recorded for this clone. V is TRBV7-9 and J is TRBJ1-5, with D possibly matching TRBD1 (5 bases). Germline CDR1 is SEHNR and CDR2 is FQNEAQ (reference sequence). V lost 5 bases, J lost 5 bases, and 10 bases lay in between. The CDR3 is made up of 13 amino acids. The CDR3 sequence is CASSGRGYQPQHF. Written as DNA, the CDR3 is TGTGCCAGCAGCGGACGGGGGTATCAGCCCCAGCATTTT.

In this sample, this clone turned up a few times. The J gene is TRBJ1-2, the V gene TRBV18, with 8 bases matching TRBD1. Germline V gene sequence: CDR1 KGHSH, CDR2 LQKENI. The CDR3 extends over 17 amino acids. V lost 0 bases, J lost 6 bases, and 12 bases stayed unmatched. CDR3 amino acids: CASSPPASHRDRNGYTF. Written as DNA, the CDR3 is TGTGCCAGCTCACCACCGGCGAGCCACAGGGACAGGAATGGCTACACCTTC.

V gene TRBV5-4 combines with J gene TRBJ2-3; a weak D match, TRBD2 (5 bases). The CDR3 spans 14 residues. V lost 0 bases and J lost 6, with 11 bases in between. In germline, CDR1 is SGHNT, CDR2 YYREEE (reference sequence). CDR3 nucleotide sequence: TGTGCCAGCAGCTTGGGGGGAAGAGGGGATACGCAGTATTTT. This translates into CASSLGGRGDTQYF.

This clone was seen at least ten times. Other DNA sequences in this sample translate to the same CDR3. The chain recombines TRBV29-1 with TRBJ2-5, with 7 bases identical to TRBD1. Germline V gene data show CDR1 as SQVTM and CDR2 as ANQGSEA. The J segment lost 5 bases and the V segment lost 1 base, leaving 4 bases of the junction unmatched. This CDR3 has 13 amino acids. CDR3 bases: TGCAGCGTTGAAGTAGGGGGCGCTGAGACCCAGTACTTC. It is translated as CSVEVGGAETQYF. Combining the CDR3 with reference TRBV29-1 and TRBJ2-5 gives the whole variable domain SAVISQKPSRDICQRGTSLTIQCQVDSQVTMMFWYRQQPGQSLTLIATANQGSEATYESGFVIDKFPISRPNLTFSTLTVSNMSPEDSSIYLCSVEVGGAETQYFGPGTRLLVL.

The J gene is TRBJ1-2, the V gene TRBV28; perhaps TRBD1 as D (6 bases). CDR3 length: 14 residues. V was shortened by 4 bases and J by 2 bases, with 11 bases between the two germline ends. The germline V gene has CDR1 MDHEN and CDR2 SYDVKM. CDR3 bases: TGTGCCAGCAGTTCAACCCAGGGGAACTATGGCTACACCTTC. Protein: CASSSTQGNYGYTF.

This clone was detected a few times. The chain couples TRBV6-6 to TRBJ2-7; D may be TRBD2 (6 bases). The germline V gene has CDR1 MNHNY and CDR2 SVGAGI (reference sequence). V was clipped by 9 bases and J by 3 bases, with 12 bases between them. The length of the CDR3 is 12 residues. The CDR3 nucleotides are TGTGCCAGTAGCGGACCACTCTACGAGCAGTACTTC. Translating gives CASSGPLYEQYF.

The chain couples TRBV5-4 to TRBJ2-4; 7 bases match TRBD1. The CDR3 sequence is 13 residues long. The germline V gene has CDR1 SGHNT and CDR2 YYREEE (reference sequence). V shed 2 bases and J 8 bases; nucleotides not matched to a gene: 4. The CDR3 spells CASSFDREYIQYF. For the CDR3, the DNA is TGTGCCAGCAGCTTTGACAGGGAGTACATTCAGTACTTC.

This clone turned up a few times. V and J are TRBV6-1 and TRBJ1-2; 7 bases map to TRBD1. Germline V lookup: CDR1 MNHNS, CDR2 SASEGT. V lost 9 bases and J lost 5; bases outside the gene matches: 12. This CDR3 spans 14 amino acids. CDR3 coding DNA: TGTGCCAGTTTCCCCGGGACAGACAATTATGGCTACACCTTC. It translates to CASFPGTDNYGYTF.

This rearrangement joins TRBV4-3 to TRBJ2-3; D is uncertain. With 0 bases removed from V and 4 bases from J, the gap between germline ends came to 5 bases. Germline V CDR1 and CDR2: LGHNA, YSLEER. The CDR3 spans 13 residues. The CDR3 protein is CASSQEAADTQYF. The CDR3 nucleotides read TGCGCCAGCAGCCAAGAAGCCGCAGATACGCAGTATTTT.

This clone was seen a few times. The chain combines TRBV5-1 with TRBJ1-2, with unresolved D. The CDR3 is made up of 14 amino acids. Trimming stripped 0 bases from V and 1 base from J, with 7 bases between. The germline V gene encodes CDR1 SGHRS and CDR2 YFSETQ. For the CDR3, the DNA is TGCGCCAGCAGCTTGGTCGTCAGTAACTATGGCTACACCTTC. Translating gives CASSLVVSNYGYTF. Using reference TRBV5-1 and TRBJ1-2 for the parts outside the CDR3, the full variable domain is KAGVTQTPRYLIKTRGQQVTLSCSPISGHRSVSWYQQTPGQGLQFLFEYFSETQRNKGNFPGRFSGRQFSNSRSEMNVSTLELGDSALYLCASSLVVSNYGYTFGSGTRLTVV.